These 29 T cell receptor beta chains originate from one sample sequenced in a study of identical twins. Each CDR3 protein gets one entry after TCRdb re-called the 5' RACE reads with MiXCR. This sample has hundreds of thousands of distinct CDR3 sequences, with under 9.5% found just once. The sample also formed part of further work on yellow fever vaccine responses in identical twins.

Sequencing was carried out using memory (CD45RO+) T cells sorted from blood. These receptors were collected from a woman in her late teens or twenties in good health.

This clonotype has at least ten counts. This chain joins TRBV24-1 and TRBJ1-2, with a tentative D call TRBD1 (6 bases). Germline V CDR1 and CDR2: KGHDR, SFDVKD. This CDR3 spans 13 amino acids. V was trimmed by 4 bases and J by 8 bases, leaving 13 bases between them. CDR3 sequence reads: CATSEQGGLGYTF. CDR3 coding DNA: TGTGCCACCAGTGAACAAGGGGGTCTCGGCTACACCTTC.

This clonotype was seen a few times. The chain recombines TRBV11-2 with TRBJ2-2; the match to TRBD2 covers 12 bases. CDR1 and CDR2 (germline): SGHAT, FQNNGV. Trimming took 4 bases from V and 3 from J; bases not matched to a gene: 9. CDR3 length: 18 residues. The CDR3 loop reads CASSYHASGRVDTGELFF. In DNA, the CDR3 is TGTGCCAGCAGCTACCACGCTAGCGGGAGGGTTGACACCGGGGAGCTGTTTTTT.

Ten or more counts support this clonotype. CDR3 residues: CSAMYTDTQYF. CDR3 DNA sequence: TGCAGTGCTATGTACACAGATACGCAGTATTTT. The chain has TRBV20-1 and TRBJ2-3, with D uncertain. Germline V gene data show CDR1 as DFQATT and CDR2 as SNEGSKA (reference sequence). The ends were cut back, 4 bases at V and 2 bases at J, with 4 bases in the middle. The CDR3 contains 11 residues.

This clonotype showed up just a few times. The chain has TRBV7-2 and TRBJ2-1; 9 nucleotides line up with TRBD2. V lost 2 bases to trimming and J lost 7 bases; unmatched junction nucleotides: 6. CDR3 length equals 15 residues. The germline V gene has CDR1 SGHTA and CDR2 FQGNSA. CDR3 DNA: TGTGCCAGCAGCTTACTAGCGGGACTTTTGAATGAGCAGTTCTTC. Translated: CASSLLAGLLNEQFF.

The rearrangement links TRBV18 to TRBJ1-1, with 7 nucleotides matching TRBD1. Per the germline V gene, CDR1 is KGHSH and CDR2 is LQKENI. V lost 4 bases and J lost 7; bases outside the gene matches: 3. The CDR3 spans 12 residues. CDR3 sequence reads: CASSQGQNEAFF. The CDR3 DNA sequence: TGTGCCAGCTCACAGGGACAGAATGAAGCTTTCTTT. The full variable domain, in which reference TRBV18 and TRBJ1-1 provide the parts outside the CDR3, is NAGVMQNPRHLVRRRGQEARLRCSPMKGHSHVYWYRQLPEEGLKFMVYLQKENIIDESGMPKERFSAEFPKEGPSILRIQQVVRGDSAAYFCASSQGQNEAFFGQGTRLTVV.

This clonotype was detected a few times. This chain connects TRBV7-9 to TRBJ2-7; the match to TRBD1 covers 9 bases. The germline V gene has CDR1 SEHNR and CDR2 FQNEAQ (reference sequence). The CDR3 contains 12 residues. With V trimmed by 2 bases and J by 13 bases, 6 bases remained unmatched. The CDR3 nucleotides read TGTGCCAGCAGCTTAATTGGACAGGGGCTCTACGTC. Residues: CASSLIGQGLYV.

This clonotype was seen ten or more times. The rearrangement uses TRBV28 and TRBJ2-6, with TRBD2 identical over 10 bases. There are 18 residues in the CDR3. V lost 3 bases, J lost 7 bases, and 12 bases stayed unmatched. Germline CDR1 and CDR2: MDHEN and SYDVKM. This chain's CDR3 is CASSFRTSGAWEANVLTF. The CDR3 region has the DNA TGTGCCAGCAGTTTCCGGACTAGCGGCGCCTGGGAAGCCAACGTCCTGACTTTC.

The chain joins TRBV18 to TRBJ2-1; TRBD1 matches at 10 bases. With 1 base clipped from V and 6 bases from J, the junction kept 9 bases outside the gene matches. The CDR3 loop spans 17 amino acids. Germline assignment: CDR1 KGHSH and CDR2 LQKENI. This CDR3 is CASSPRRDRGRSNEQFF. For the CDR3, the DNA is TGTGCCAGCTCACCACGCCGGGACAGGGGACGCAGCAATGAGCAGTTCTTC.

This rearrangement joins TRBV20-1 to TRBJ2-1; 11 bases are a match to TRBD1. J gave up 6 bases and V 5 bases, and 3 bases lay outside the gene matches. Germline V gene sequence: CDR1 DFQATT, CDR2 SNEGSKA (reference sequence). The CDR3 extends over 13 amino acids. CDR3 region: CSAPGTGGNEQFF. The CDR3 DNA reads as TGCAGTGCTCCCGGGACAGGGGGCAATGAGCAGTTCTTC.

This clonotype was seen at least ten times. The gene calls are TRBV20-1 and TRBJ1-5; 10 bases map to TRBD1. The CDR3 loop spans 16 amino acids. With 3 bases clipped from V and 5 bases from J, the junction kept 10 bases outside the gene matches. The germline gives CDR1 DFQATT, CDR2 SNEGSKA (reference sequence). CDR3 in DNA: TGCAGTGCTAGGCCCGGGGGGACAGGGGAATATCAGCCCCAGCATTTT. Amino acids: CSARPGGTGEYQPQHF.

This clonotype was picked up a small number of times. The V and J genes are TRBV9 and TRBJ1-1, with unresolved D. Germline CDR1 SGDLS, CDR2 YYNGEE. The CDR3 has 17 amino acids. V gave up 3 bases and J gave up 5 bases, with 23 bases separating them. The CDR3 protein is CASSEAPGYRAVTEAFF. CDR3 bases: TGTGCCAGCAGCGAGGCCCCGGGGTATAGGGCAGTAACTGAAGCTTTCTTT.

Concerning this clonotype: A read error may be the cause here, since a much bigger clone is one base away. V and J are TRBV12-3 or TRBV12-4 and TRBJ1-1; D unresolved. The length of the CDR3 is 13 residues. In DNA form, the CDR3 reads TGTGCCAGGAGTTTGACGCAGAACACTGAAGCTTTCTTT. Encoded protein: CARSLTQNTEAFF.

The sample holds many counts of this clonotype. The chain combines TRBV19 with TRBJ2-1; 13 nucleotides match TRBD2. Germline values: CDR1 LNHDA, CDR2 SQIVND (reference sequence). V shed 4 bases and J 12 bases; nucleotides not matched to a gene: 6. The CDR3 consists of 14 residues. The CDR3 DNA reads TGTGCCAGTAGTAAACTAGCGGGAGGGGTGGGGCAGTTCTTC. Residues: CASSKLAGGVGQFF.

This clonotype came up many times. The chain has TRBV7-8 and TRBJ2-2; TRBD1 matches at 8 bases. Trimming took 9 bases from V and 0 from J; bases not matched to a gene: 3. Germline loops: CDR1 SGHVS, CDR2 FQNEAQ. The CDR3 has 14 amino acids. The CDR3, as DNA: TGTGCCAGTCTGGACAGGGCGAACACCGGGGAGCTGTTTTTT. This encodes CASLDRANTGELFF.

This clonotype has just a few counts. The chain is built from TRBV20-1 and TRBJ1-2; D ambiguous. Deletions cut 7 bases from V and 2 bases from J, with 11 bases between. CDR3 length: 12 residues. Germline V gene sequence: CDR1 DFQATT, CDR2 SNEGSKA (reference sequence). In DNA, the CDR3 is TGCAGTGTCCAGACACTCAACTATGGCTACACCTTC. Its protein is CSVQTLNYGYTF.

The CDR3 coding sequence is TGTGCCAGCAGCCCGCAACACAAGAACACTGAAGCTTTCTTT. Protein product: CASSPQHKNTEAFF. V gene TRBV5-6 combines with J gene TRBJ1-1; D gene uncertain. V lost 4 bases, J lost 1 base, and 11 bases lay in between. Germline CDR1 reads SGHDT; CDR2 reads YYEEEE. The CDR3 runs 14 residues.

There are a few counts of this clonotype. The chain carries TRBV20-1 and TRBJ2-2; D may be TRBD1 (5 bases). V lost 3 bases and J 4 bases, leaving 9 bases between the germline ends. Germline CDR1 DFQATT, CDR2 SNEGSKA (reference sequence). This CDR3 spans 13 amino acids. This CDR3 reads CSASRGSTGELFF. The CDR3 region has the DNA TGCAGTGCTAGTAGGGGTTCCACCGGGGAGCTGTTTTTT.

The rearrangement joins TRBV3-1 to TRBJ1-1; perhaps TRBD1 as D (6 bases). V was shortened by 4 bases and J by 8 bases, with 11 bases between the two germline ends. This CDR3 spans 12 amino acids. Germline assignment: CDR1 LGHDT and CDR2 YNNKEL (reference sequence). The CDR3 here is CASSLTGTEAFF. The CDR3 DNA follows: TGTGCCAGCAGCCTTACCGGGACAGAAGCTTTCTTT.

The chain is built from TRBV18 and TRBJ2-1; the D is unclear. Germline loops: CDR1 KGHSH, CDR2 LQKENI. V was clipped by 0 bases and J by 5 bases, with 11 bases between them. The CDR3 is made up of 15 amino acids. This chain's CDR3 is CASSPPEKIDNEQFF. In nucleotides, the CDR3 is TGTGCCAGCTCACCACCGGAGAAAATCGACAATGAGCAGTTCTTC.

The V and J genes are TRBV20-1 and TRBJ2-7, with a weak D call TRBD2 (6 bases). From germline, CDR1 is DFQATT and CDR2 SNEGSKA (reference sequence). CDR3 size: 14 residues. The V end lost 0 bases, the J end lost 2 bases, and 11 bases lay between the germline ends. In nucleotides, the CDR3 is TGCAGTGCTAGAGATGTCCTAGCGACCTACGAGCAGTACTTC. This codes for CSARDVLATYEQYF.

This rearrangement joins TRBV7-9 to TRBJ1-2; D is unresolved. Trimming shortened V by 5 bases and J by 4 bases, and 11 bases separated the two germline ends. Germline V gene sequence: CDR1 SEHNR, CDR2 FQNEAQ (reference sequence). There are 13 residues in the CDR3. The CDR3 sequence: CASSMQDIYGYTF. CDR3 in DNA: TGTGCCAGCAGCATGCAGGATATCTATGGCTACACCTTC.

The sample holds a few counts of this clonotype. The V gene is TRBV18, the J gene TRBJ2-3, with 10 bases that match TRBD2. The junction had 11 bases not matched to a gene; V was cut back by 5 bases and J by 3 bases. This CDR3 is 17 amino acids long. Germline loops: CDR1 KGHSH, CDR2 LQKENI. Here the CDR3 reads CASSAILSGRTTDTQYF. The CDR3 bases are TGTGCCAGCTCAGCAATCCTTAGCGGGAGGACAACAGATACGCAGTATTTT.

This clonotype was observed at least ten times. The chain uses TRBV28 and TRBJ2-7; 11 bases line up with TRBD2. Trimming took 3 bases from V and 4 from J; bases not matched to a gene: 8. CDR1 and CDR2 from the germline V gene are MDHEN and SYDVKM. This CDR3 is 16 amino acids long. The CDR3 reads CASSLQLAGARYEQYF. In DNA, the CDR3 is TGTGCCAGCAGTTTGCAACTAGCGGGAGCTCGGTACGAGCAGTACTTC.

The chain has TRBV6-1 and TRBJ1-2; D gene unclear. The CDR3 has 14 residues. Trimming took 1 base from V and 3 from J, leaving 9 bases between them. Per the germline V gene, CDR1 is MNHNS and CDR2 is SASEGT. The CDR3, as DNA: TGTGCCAGCAGTGAAGGGGTGGTTGACTATGGCTACACCTTC. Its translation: CASSEGVVDYGYTF.

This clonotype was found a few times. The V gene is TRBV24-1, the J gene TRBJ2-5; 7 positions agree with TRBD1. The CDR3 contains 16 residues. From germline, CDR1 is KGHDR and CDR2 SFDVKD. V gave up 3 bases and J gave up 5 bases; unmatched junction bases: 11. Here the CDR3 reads CATSDGARGRRETQYF. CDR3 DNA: TGTGCCACCAGTGATGGGGCTAGGGGGCGACGGGAGACCCAGTACTTC.

DNA of the CDR3: TGTGACGGGGCGCCCCGCACAGATACGCAGTATTTT. This sequence encodes CDGAPRTDTQYF. The rearrangement links TRBV6-5 to TRBJ2-3; D possibly uses TRBD1 or TRBD2 (5 bases each). The CDR3 extends over 12 amino acids. Germline V gene sequence: CDR1 MNHEY, CDR2 SVGAGI.

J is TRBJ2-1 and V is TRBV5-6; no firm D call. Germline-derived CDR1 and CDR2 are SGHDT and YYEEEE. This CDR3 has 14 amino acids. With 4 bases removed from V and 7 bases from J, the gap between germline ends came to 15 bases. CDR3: CASSTPGNQNEQFF. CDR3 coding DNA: TGTGCCAGCAGCACGCCGGGCAACCAGAATGAGCAGTTCTTC.

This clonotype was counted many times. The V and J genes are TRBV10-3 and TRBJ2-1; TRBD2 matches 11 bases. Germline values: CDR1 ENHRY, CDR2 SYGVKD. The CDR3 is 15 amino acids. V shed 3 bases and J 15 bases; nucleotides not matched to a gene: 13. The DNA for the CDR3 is TGTGCCATCAGTGACCAACTAGCGGGGGCAGGGGGTGGGTTCTTC. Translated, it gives CAISDQLAGAGGGFF.

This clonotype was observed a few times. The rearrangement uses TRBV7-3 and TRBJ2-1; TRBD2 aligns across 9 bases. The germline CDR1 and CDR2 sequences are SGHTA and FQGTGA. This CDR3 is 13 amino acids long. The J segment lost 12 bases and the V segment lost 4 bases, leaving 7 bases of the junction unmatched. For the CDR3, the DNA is TGTGCCAGCAGCTCACAAGCGGGAGGAAGGCAGTTCTTC. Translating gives CASSSQAGGRQFF.